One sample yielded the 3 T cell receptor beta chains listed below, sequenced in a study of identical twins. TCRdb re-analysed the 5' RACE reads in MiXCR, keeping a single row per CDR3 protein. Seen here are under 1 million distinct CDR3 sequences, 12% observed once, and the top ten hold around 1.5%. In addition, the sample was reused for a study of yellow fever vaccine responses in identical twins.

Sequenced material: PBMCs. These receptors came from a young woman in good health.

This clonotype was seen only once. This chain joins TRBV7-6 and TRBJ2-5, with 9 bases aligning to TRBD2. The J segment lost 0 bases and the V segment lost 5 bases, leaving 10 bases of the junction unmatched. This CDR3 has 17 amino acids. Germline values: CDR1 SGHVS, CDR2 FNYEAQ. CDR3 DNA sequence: TGTGCCAGCAGCCGAAACCCCGGACTAGCGAACCAAGAGACCCAGTACTTC. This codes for CASSRNPGLANQETQYF.

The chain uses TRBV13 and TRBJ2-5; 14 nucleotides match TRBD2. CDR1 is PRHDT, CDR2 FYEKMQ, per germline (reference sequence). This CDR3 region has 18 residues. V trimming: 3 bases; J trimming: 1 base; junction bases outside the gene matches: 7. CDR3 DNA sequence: TGTGCCAGCAGCTTGATAGGACTAGCGGGGGGAATCCAAGAGACCCAGTACTTC. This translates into CASSLIGLAGGIQETQYF.

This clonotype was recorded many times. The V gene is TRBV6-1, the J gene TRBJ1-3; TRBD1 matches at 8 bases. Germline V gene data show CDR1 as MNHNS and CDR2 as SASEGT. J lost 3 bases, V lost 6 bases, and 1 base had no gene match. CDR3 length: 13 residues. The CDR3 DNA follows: TGTGCCAGCAGGACAGGGGTTGGAAACACCATATATTTT. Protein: CASRTGVGNTIYF.